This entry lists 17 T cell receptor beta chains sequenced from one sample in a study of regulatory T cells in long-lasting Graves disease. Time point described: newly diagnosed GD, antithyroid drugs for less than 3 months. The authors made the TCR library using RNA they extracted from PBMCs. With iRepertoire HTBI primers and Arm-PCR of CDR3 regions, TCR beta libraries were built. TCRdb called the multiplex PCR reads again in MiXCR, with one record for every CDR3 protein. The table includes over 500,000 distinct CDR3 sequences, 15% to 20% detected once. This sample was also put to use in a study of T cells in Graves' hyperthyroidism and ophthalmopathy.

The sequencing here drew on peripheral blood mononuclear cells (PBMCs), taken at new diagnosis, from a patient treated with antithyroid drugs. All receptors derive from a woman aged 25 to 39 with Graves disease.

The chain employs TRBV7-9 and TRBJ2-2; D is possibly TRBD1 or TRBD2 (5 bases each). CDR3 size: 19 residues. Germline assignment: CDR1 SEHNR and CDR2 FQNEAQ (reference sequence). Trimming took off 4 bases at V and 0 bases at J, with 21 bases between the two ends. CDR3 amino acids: CASSSVNWGSAANTGELFF. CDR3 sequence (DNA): TGTGCCAGCAGCTCGGTTAATTGGGGGTCAGCCGCGAACACCGGGGAGCTGTTTTTT.

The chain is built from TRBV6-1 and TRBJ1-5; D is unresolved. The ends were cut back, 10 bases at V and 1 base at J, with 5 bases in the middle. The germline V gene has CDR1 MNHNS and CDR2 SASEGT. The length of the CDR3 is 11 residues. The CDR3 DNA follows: TGTGCCACTGACAGCAATCAGCCCCAGCATTTT. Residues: CATDSNQPQHF.

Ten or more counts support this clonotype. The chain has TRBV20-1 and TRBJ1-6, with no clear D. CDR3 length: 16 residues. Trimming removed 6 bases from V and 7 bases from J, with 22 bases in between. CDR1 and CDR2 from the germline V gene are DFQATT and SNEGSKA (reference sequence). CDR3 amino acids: CSARRRVKRPNSPLHF. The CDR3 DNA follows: TGCAGTGCCCGCCGACGTGTAAAGCGTCCAAATTCACCCCTCCACTTT.

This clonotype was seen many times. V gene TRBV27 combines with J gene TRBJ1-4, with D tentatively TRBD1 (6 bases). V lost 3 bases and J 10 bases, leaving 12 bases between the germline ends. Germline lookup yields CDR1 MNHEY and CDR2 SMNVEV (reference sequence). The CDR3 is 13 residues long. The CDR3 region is CASSLVQGGKLFF. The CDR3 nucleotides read TGTGCCAGCAGTTTGGTACAGGGAGGAAAACTGTTTTTT.

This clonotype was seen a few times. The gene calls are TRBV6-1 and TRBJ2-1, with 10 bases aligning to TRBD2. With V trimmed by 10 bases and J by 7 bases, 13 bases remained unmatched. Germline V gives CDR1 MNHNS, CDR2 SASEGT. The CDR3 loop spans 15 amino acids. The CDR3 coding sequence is TGTGCCATCGAATCCCTAGCGGGAGCTGGTAATGAGCAGTTCTTC. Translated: CAIESLAGAGNEQFF.

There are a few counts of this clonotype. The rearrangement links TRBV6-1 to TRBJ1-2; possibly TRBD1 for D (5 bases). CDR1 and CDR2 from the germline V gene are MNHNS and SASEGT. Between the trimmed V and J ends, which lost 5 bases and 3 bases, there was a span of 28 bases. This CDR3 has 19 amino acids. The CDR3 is CASSPEGWDPGVQYYGYTF. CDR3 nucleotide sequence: TGTGCCAGCAGTCCGGAGGGGTGGGACCCGGGAGTACAATACTATGGCTACACCTTC.

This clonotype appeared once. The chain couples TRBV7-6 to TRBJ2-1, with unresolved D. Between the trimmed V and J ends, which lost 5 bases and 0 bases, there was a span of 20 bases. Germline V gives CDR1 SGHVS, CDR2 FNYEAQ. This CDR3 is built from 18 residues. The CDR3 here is CASSPTGRADSSYNEQFF. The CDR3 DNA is TGTGCCAGCAGCCCCACCGGACGAGCTGATAGCTCCTACAATGAGCAGTTCTTC.

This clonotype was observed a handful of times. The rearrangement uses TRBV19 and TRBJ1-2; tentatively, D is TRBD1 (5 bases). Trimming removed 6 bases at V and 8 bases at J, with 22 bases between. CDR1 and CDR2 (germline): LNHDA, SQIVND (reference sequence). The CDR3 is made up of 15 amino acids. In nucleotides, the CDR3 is TGTGCCAGTAGCAATATGCTACGGGGGGAAGGAGGCTACACCTTC. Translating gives CASSNMLRGEGGYTF.

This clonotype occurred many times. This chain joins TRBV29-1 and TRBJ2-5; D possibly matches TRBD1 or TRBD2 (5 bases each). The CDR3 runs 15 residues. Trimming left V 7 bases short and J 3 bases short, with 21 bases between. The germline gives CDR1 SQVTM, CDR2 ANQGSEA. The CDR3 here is CSAVVGWGNEETQYF. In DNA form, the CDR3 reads TGCAGCGCCGTAGTGGGGTGGGGGAACGAAGAGACCCAGTACTTC.

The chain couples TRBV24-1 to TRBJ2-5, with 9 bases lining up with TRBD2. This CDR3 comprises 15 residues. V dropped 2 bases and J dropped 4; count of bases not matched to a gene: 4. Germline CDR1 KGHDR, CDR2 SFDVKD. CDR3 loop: CATSDSGLARETQYF. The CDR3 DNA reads TGTGCCACCAGTGATTCTGGACTAGCGAGAGAGACCCAGTACTTC.

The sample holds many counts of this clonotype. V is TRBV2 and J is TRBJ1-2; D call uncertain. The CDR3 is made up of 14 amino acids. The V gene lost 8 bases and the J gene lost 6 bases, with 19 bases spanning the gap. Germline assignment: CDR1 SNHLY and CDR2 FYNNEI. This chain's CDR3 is CASGRRLSLNGYTF. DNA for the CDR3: TGTGCCAGCGGACGGAGGCTTAGCTTGAATGGCTACACCTTC.

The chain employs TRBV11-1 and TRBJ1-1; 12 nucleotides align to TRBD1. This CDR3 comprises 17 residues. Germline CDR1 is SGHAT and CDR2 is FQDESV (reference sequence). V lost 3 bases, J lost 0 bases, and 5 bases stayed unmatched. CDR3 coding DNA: TGTGCCAGCAGCTTGGGACAGGGGGCGGGTATGAACACTGAAGCTTTCTTT. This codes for CASSLGQGAGMNTEAFF.

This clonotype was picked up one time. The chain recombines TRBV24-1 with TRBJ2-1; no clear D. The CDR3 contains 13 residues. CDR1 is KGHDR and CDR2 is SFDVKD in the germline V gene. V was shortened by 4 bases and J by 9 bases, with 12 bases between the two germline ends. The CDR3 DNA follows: TGTGCCACCAGTGACCGACGACTGGGTGAGCAGTTCTTC. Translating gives CATSDRRLGEQFF.

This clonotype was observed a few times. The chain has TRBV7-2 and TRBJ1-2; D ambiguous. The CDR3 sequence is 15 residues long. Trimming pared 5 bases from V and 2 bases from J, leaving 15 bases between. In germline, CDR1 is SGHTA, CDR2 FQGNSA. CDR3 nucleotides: TGTGCCAGCAGCCCGGACCGGCGGGTCAACTATGGCTACACCTTC. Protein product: CASSPDRRVNYGYTF.

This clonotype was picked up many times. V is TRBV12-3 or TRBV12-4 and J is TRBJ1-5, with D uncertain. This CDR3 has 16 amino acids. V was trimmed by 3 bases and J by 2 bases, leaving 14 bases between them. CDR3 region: CASSFGGSPGNQPQHF. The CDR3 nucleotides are TGTGCCAGCAGTTTTGGAGGATCTCCGGGCAATCAGCCCCAGCATTTT.

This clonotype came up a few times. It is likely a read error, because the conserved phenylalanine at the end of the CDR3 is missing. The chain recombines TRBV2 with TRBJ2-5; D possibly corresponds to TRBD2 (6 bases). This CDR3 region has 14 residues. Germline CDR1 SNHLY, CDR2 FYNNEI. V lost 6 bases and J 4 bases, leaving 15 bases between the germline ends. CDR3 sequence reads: CASRGGSQIETQYL. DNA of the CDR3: TGTGCCAGCAGGGGGGGTTCCCAGATAGAGACCCAGTACCTC.

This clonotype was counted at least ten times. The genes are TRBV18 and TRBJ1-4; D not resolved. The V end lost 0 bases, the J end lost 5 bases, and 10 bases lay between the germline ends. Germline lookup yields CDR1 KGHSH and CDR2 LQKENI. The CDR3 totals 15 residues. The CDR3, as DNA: TGTGCCAGCTCACCACCGGGAACAGTGAATGAAAAACTGTTTTTT. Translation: CASSPPGTVNEKLFF.